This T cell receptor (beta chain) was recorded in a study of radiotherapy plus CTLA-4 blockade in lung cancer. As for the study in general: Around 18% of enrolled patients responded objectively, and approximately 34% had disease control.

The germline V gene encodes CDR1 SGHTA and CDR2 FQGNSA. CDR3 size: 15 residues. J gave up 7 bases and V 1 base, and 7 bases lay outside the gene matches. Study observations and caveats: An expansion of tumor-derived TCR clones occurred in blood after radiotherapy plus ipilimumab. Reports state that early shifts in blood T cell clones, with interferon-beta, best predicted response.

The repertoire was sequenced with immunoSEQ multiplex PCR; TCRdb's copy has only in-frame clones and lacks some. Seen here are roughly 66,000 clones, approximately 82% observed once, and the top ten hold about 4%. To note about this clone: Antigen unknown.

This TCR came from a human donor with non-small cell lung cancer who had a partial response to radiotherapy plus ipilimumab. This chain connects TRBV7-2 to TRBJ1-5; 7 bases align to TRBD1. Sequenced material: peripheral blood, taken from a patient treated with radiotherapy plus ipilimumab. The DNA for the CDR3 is TGTGCCAGCAGCTTAGAGGGGGCCGGGAGACAGCCCCAGCATTTT. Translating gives CASSLEGAGRQPQHF.